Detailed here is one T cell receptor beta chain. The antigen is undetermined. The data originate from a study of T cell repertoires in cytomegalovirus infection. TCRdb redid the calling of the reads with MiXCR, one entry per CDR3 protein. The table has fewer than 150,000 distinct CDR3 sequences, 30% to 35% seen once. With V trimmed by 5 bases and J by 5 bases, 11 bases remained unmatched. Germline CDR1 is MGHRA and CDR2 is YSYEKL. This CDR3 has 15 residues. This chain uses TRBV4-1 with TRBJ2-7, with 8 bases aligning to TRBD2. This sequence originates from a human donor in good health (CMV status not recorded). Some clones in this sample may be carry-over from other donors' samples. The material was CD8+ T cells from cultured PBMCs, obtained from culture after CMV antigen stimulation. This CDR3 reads CASSIPGLGSHEQYF. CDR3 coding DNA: TGCGCCAGCAGCATCCCGGGACTAGGGTCCCACGAGCAGTACTTC.